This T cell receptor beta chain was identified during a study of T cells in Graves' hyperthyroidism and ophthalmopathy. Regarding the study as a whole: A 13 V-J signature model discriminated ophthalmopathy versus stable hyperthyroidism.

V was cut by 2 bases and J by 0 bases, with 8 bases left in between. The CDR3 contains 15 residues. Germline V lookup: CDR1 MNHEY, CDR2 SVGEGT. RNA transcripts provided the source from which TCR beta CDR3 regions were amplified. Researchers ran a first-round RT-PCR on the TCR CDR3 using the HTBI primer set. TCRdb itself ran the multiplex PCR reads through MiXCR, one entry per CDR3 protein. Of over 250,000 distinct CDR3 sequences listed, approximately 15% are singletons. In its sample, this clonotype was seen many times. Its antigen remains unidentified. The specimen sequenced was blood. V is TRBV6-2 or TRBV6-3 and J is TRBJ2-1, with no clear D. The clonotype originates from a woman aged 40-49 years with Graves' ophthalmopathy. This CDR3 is CASSYMSSSYNEQFF. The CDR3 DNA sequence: TGTGCCAGCAGTTACATGAGTAGCTCCTACAATGAGCAGTTCTTC.